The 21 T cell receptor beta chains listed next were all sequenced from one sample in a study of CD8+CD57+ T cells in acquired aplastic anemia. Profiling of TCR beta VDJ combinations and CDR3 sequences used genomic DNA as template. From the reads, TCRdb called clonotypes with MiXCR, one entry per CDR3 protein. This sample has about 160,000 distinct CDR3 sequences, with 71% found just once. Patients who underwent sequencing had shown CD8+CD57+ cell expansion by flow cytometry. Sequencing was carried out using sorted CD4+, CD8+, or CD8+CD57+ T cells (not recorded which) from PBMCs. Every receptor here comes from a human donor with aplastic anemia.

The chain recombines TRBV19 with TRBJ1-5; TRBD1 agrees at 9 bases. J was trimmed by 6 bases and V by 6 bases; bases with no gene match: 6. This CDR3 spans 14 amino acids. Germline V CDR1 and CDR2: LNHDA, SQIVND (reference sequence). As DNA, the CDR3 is TGTGCCAGTAGCCGTGGGACAGGGCTTCAGCCCCAGCATTTT. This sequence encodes CASSRGTGLQPQHF.

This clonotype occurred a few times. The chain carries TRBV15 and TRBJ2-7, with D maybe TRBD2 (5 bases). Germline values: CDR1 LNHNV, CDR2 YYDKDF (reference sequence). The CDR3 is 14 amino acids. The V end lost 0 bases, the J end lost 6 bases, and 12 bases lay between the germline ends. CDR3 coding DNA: TGTGCCACCAGCAGAGACCCTAGCTCGGGCGAGCAGTACTTC. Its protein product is CATSRDPSSGEQYF.

Here the CDR3 reads CASSEFNLDRYF. CDR3 nucleotides: TGTGCCAGCAGTGAATTCAACCTAGACCGGTACTTC. The rearrangement joins TRBV25-1 to TRBJ2-7, with no clear D. V was clipped by 1 base and J by 12 bases, with 13 bases between them. Germline CDR1 reads MGHDK; CDR2 reads SYGVNS. The CDR3 is made up of 12 amino acids.

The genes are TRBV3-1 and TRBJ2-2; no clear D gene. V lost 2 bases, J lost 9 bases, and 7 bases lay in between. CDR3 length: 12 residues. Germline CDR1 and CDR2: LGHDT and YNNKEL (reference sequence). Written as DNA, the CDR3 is TGTGCCAGCAGCCAAAACCCCAGGGAGCTGTTTTTT. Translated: CASSQNPRELFF.

The CDR3 loop is CASKSPPGVTDETQYF. The CDR3 coding sequence is TGTGCCAGCAAGTCTCCCCCAGGGGTTACCGACGAGACCCAGTACTTC. The gene calls are TRBV25-1 and TRBJ2-5; perhaps TRBD1 as D (6 bases). Trimming took 7 bases from V and 5 from J, leaving 23 bases between them. Germline V gene data show CDR1 as MGHDK and CDR2 as SYGVNS. The CDR3 is made up of 16 amino acids.

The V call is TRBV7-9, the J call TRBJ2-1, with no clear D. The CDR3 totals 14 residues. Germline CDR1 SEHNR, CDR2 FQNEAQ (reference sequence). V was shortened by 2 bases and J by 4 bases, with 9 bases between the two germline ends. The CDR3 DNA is TGTGCCAGCAGCTTAACCCCTCGATACAATGAGCAGTTCTTC. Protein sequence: CASSLTPRYNEQFF.

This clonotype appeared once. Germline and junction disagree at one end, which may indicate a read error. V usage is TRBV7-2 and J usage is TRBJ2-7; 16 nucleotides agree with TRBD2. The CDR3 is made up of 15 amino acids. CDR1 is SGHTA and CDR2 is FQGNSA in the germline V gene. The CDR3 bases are TGCGCCAGCAGCTTCGGGACTAGCGGGAGGGGCGAGCAGTACTTC. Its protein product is CASSFGTSGRGEQYF.

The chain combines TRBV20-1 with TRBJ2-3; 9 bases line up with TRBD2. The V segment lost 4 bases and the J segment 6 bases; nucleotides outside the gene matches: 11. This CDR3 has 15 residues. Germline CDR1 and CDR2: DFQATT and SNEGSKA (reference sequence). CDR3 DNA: TGCAGTGCTATGCCGGGACTAGCTGTAAGGGATACGCAGTATTTT. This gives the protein CSAMPGLAVRDTQYF.

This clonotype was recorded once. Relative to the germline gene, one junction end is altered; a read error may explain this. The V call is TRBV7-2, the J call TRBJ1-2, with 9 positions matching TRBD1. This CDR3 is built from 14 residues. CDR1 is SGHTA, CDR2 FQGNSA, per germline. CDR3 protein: CASSLGQGADGYTF. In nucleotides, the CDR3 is TGCGCCAGCAGCTTGGGACAGGGAGCCGATGGCTACACCTTC.

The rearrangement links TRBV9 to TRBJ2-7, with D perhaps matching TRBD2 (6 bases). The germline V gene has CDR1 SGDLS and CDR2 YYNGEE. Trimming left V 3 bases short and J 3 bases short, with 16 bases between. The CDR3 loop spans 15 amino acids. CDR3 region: CASSAGTWGSYEQYF. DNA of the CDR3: TGTGCCAGCAGCGCCGGGACTTGGGGCAGCTACGAGCAGTACTTC. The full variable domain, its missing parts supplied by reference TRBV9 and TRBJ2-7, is DSGVTQTPKHLITATGQRVTLRCSPRSGDLSVYWYQQSLDQGLQFLIQYYNGEERAKGNILERFSAQQFPDLHSELNLSSLELGDSALYFCASSAGTWGSYEQYFGPGTRLTVT.

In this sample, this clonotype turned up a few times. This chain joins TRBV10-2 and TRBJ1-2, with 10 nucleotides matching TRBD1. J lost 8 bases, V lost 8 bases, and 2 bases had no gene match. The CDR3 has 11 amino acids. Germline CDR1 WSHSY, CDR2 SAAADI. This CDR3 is CASGQGEGYTF. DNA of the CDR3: TGCGCCAGCGGACAGGGGGAGGGCTACACCTTC.

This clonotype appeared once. CDR3 loop: CASRHTFQEYGYTF. The CDR3, as DNA: TGTGCCAGCAGACACACATTTCAGGAATATGGCTACACCTTC. V and J are TRBV5-6 and TRBJ1-2, with D uncertain. CDR3 length: 14 residues. CDR1 SGHDT and CDR2 YYEEEE come from the germline V gene. Trimming took off 5 bases at V and 5 bases at J, with 16 bases between the two ends.

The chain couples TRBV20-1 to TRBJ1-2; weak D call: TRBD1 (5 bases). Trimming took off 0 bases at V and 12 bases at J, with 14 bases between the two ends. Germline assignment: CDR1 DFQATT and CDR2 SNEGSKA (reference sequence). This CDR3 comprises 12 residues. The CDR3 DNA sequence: TGCAGTGCTAGAGAGACCAGCGGGGGAGACACCTTC. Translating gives CSARETSGGDTF.

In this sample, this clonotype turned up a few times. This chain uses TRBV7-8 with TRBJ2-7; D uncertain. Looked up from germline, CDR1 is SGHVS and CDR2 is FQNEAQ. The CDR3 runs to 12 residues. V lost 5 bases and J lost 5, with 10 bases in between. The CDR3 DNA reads TGTGCCAGCAGCCCGATCTTTCACGAGCAGTACTTC. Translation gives CASSPIFHEQYF.

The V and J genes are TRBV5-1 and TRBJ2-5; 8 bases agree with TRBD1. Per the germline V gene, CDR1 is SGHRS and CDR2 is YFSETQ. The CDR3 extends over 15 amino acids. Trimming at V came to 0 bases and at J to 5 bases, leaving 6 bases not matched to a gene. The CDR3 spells CASSLEQGAAETQYF. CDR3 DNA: TGCGCCAGCAGCTTGGAGCAGGGGGCGGCGGAGACCCAGTACTTC.

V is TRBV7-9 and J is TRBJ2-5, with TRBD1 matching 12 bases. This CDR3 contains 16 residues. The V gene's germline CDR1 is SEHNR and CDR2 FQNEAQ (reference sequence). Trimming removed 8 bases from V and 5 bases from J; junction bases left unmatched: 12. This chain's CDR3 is CASGLSRDRGRETQYF. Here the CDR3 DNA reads TGTGCCAGCGGCCTCAGCAGGGACAGGGGGCGGGAGACCCAGTACTTC.

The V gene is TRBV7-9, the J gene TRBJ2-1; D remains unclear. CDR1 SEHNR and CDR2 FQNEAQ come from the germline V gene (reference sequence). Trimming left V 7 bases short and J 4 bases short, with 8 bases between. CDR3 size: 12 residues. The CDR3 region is CASNPKYNEQFF. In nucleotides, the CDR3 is TGTGCCAGCAATCCCAAGTACAATGAGCAGTTCTTC.

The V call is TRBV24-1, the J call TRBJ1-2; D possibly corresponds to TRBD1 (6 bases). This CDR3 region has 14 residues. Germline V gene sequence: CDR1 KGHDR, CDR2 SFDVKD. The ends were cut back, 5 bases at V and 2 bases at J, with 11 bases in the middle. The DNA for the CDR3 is TGTGCCACCAGTGCCTGGACAGTAAACTATGGCTACACCTTC. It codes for CATSAWTVNYGYTF.

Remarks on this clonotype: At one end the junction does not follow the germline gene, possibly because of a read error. DNA for the CDR3: TGTGCCAGCAGCTTACGGGGGGCCGATAATTCACCCCTCCGCTTT. It is translated as CASSLRGADNSPLRF. V is TRBV7-3 and J is TRBJ1-6; TRBD1 might be the D (6 bases). Germline V gives CDR1 SGHTA, CDR2 FQGTGA. The CDR3 is 15 residues long.

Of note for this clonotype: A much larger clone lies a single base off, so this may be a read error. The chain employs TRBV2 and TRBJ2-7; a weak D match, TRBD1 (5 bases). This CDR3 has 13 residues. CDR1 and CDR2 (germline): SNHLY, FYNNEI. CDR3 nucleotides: TGTGCCACCAGGACACAGAGCTCCTACGATCAGTACTTC. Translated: CATRTQSSYDQYF.

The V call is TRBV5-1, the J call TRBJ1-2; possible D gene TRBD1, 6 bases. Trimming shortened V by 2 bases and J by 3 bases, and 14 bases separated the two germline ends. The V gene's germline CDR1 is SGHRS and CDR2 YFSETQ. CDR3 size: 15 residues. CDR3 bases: TGCGCCAGCAGCTTAGGGGGGGCGGAGGACTATGGCTACACCTTC. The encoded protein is CASSLGGAEDYGYTF.